These T cell receptor beta chains were read from a single sample in a study of glioma-infiltrating T cells after dendritic cell vaccination. Profiling relied on immunoSEQ multiplex PCR, and the TCRdb table lists in-frame clones only, not all of them. The sample holds 70,000 to 90,000 clones, around 86% seen once. The material was blood, obtained after dendritic cell vaccination. All receptors derive from a human donor with glioblastoma. Each CDR3 is given with its conserved first and last residue. Each record gives: clone size, J gene, D gene, V gene, CDR3 protein, CDR3 DNA. A D gene is named only where the DNA matches it firmly. Part of the rows lack a size; the others show once, few, many or a class for expanded clones.

>NA|TRBJ2-3|TRBD2|TRBV30
CAWSTGASGVDTDTQYF
TGTGCCTGGAGCACGGGGGCTAGCGGGGTCGACACAGATACGCAGTATTTT
>NA|TRBJ1-1|TRBD1|TRBV4-1
CASSQEDRGAMNTEAFF
TGCGCCAGCAGCCAAGAGGACAGGGGGGCCATGAACACTGAAGCTTTCTTT
>NA|TRBJ2-2|NA|TRBV7-2
CASSFRVQGGGELFF
TGTGCCAGCAGCTTCAGGGTGCAGGGCGGCGGGGAGCTGTTTTTT
>once|TRBJ2-7|TRBD1|TRBV7-2
CASSLSTDRGREQYF
TGTGCCAGCAGCTTAAGCACAGACAGGGGGCGCGAGCAGTACTTC
>once|TRBJ2-7|NA|TRBV25-1
CASSTHAQGYEQYF
TGTGCCAGCAGTACCCACGCCCAGGGCTACGAGCAGTACTTC
>NA|TRBJ1-1|TRBD1|TRBV10-3
CAIRSRDSMNTEAFF
TGTGCCATCAGATCTAGGGACAGCATGAACACTGAAGCTTTCTTT
>NA|TRBJ2-7|NA|TRBV6-1
CASSEREYEQYF
TGTGCCAGCAGTGAACGAGAATACGAGCAGTACTTC
>NA|TRBJ2-3|NA|TRBV4-2
CASSQESAGNTDTQYF
TGTGCCAGCAGCCAAGAGTCTGCGGGGAACACAGATACGCAGTATTTT
>NA|TRBJ1-1|TRBD1|TRBV13
CASSQGGGGGSTEAFF
TGTGCCAGCAGCCAAGGAGGGGGCGGTGGGAGCACTGAAGCTTTCTTT
>NA|TRBJ1-1|NA|TRBV7-3
CASSGDSTEAFF
TGTGCCAGCAGCGGAGACAGCACTGAAGCTTTCTTT
>NA|TRBJ2-2|TRBD2|TRBV9
CASSVGLAGGFPGELFF
TGTGCCAGCAGCGTAGGACTAGCGGGGGGGTTCCCCGGGGAGCTGTTTTTT
>once|TRBJ1-2|NA|TRBV19
CASTPLGLSNYGYTF
TGTGCCAGTACCCCCCTGGGGCTATCTAACTATGGCTACACCTTC
>NA|TRBJ1-6|NA|TRBV5-1
CASSLGETGSSYNSPLHF
TGCGCCAGCAGCTTAGGTGAGACAGGCAGCTCCTATAATTCACCCCTCCACTTT
>NA|TRBJ2-3|NA|TRBV2
CASSEVRSTDTQYF
TGTGCCAGCAGTGAGGTCAGAAGCACAGATACGCAGTATTTT
>NA|TRBJ2-3|NA|TRBV19
CARSSSTDTQYF
TGTGCCAGAAGTTCTAGCACAGATACGCAGTATTTT
>NA|TRBJ1-1|NA|TRBV7-8
CASSLIRSIAFF
TGTGCCAGCAGCTTAATACGTAGTATAGCTTTCTTT
>NA|TRBJ1-2|NA|TRBV6-5
CASGVSGYGYTF
TGTGCCAGCGGCGTGAGCGGCTATGGCTACACCTTC
>NA|TRBJ2-5|NA|TRBV13
CASSVDLGTQETQYF
TGTGCCAGCAGCGTCGATCTAGGGACTCAAGAGACCCAGTACTTC